This T cell receptor beta chain stems from a study of beta chain features in type 1 diabetes. About the research overall: Patients looked much like healthy donors when it came to age, gender and cell yields.

Study conclusions and caveats: For type 1 diabetes patients, VDJ junctions showed fewer insertions and more deletions. Naive, central memory and regulatory TCRB repertoires appeared more similar among patients than healthy donors.

Researchers reported sorting CD4+ naive, central memory, regulatory and stem cell-like memory cells via CD45RO/CCR7/CD25/CD127/CD95/CD27. Comments on this clone: The target antigen is unknown.

Expressed TCRB transcripts were sequenced after all isolated RNA was converted to cDNA. TCRdb's table, derived via immunoSEQ multiplex PCR, lists solely in-frame clones and lacks some. The sample includes about 340,000 clones, around 8% of them seen just once. This TCR came from a woman aged 18-29 years in good health. Sample: central memory CD4+ T cells from blood.

The CDR3 sequence: CASSLRWVRGQGNYGYTF. In DNA form, the CDR3 reads TGTGCCAGCAGCTTACGCTGGGTCCGGGGACAGGGTAACTATGGCTACACCTTC. The V and J genes are TRBV7-2 and TRBJ1-2; TRBD1 matches 9 bases. This CDR3 has 18 residues. V shed 2 bases, J shed 1 base, and the junction held 11 bases outside the gene matches. Germline V gene data show CDR1 as SGHTA and CDR2 as FQGNSA.